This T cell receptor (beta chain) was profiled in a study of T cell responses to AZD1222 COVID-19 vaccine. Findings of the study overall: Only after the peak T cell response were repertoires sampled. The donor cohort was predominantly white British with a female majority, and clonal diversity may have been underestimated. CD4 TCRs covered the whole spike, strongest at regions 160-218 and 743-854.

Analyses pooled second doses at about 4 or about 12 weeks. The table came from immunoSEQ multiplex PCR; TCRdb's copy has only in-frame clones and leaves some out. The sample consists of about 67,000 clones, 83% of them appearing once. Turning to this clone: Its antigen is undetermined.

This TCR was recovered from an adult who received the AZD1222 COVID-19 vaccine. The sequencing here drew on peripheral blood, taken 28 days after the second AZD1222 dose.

Written as DNA, the CDR3 is TGTGCCAGTAAAACGGGAAGCACAGATACGCAGTATTTT. Its protein product is CASKTGSTDTQYF. The V call is TRBV19, the J call TRBJ2-3; D is possibly TRBD2 (5 bases). CDR1 LNHDA and CDR2 SQIVND come from the germline V gene (reference sequence). The CDR3 loop spans 13 amino acids. The V gene lost 7 bases and the J gene lost 0 bases, with 8 bases spanning the gap.